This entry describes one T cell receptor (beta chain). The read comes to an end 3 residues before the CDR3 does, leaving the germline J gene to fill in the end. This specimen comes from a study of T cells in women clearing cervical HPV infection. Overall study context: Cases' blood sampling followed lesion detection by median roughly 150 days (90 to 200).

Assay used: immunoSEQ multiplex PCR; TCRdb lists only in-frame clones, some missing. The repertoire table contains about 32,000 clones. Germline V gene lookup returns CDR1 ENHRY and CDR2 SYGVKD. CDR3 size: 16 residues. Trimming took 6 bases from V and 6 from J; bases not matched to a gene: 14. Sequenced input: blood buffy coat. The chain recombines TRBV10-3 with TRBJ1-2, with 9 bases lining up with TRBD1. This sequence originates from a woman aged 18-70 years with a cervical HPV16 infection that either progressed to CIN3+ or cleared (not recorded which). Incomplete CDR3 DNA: TGTGCCATCAGCACGACAGGGGGGGGGCCCGAAGATGGC. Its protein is CAISTTGGGPEDG. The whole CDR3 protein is CAISTTGGGPEDGYTF.